Detailed here is one TCR beta chain. Germline CDR1 and CDR2: SQVTM and ANQGSEA. This CDR3 comprises 10 residues. The V gene lost 6 bases and the J gene lost 7 bases, with 9 bases spanning the gap. Original processing methods: For nucleated cells, counts were estimated from reference gene primer amplification. The table came from immunoSEQ multiplex PCR; TCRdb's copy has only in-frame clones and leaves some out. V and J calls plus clone size are reproduced from that table; the DNA served to infer D and trimming. The table records 150,000 to 200,000 clones, roughly 80% of them present only once. This entry belongs to a study of blood T cell repertoires in COVID-19. Study as a whole: The samples span acute and convalescent COVID-19 from the United States, Italy and Spain. T cells, B-cell-depleted T cells, or PBMCs provided the cDNA or gDNA that served as material.

V gene TRBV29-1 combines with J gene TRBJ1-1; weak D call: TRBD1 (6 bases). This clonotype originated in a man aged 55 to 70 with acute or convalescent COVID-19. Source material: peripheral blood. CDR3 amino acids: CSVRDNEAFF. CDR3 bases: TGCAGCGTCCGGGACAATGAAGCTTTCTTT.